One and the same sample provided the 3 T cell receptor beta chains below, sequenced in a study of blood T cell repertoires in COVID-19. The repertoire was sequenced with immunoSEQ multiplex PCR; TCRdb's copy has only in-frame clones and lacks some. The repertoire consists of about 68,000 clones, with 65% to 90% occurring once and the leading ten covering approximately 25%. Specimen: peripheral blood. These receptors were collected from a man aged 45-65 years with acute or convalescent COVID-19.

In its sample, this clone was seen a few times. The chain employs TRBV29-1 and TRBJ2-7; a weak D match, TRBD2 (6 bases). Per the germline V gene, CDR1 is SQVTM and CDR2 is ANQGSEA. The V gene lost 8 bases and the J gene lost 4 bases, with 18 bases spanning the gap. The CDR3 has 13 residues. As DNA, the CDR3 is TGCAGCATAAAGGACAAGGAGGGATACGAGCAGTACGTC. It specifies CSIKDKEGYEQYV.

V is TRBV7-3 and J is TRBJ1-3; D perhaps matches TRBD1 (5 bases). CDR3 size: 16 residues. Germline CDR1 SGHTA, CDR2 FQGTGA. The germline V and J ends were trimmed by 5 bases and 3 bases, with 17 bases remaining between them. The CDR3 region has the DNA TGTGCCAGCAGCAGGGGAGGGGAAGTGGATGGAAACACCATATATTTT. It codes for CASSRGGEVDGNTIYF. The full variable domain, rest sourced from reference TRBV7-3 and TRBJ1-3, is GAGVSQTPSNKVTEKGKYVELRCDPISGHTALYWYRQSLGQGPEFLIYFQGTGAADDSGLPNDRFFAVRPEGSVSTLKIQRTERGDSAVYLCASSRGGEVDGNTIYFGEGSWLTVV.

The chain employs TRBV13 and TRBJ2-7; a possible D gene is TRBD1 (5 bases). The germline gives CDR1 PRHDT, CDR2 FYEKMQ (reference sequence). The length of the CDR3 is 15 residues. V was pared by 2 bases and J by 3 bases, with 14 bases between. CDR3 in DNA: TGTGCCAGCAGCTTAAAAGTCCCAGGGCACTACGAGCAGTACTTC. Its protein is CASSLKVPGHYEQYF.